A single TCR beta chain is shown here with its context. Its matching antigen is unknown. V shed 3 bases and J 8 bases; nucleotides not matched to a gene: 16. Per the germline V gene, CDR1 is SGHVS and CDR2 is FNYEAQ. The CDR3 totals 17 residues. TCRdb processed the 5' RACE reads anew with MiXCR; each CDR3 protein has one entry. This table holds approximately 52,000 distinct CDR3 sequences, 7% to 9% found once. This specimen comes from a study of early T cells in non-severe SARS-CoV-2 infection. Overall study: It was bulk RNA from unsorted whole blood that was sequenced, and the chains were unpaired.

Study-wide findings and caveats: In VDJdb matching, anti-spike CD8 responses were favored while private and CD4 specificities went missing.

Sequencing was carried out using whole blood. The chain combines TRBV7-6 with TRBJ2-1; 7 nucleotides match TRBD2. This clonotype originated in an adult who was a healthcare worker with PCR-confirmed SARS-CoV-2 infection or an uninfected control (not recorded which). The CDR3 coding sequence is TGTGCCAGCAGCTTGGGGGAGGCGACTAGCCCCTCTTATGAGCAGTTCTTC. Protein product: CASSLGEATSPSYEQFF.